Here is one T cell receptor beta chain with its context. Per the authors' pipeline: Reference gene primer amplification gave estimated nucleated cell counts. The table came from immunoSEQ multiplex PCR; TCRdb's copy has only in-frame clones and leaves some out. V and J calls and clone size are given by that table; D and trimming were obtained from the DNA. The sample yields roughly 250,000 clones, approximately 87% seen once. One Seattle source followed patients from active infection through their disease course. This record belongs to a study of blood T cell repertoires in COVID-19. Overall study: Material from acute and convalescent COVID-19 was sourced from the United States, Italy and Spain. Sample material is recorded as cDNA or gDNA derived from T cells, B-cell-depleted T cells, or PBMCs.

Germline-derived CDR1 and CDR2 are MNHEY and SMNVEV (reference sequence). There are 14 residues in the CDR3. J was trimmed by 1 base and V by 2 bases; bases with no gene match: 1. The chain combines TRBV27 with TRBJ1-2, with 7 bases matching TRBD1. The TCR originated in a woman aged 25 to 45 with COVID-19, enrolled during active disease. Sequenced: peripheral blood. The DNA for the CDR3 is TGTGCCAGCAGTTTAACAGGGGTTAACTATGGCTACACCTTC. Translated, it gives CASSLTGVNYGYTF.